This entry is about one TCR beta chain. Its antigen is undetermined. The sample holds other DNA sequences that translate to the same CDR3. These data originate in a study of cytomegalovirus exposure and HLA in healthy donors. Study-wide context: Prior work identified roughly 120 million unique TCR beta sequences in 150 million to 200 million T cells.

Donors sampled were nominally healthy, though unrecorded immune exposures were likely. Germline V gene lookup returns CDR1 SEHNR and CDR2 FQNEAQ (reference sequence). The CDR3 runs to 12 residues. V was trimmed by 1 base and J by 4 bases, leaving 4 bases between them. PCR used 60 Vbeta primers and 13 Jbeta primers. Sequencing used immunoSEQ multiplex PCR; TCRdb keeps in-frame clones, though not all of them. The repertoire holds hundreds of thousands of clones, with around 90% as singletons. Study-wide points: There were reportedly fewer N-insertions in an Asian-associated ancestry cluster than the roughly 680-donor mean, in a later analysis. An analysis that was carried out later associated some 17,000 TCR beta sequences with HLA alleles at 0.05 false discovery rate.

This sequence joins TRBV7-9 and TRBJ1-2; no definite D call. The sequence came from a woman aged 18-29 years in good health and CMV-seronegative. The specimen was PBMCs. The CDR3 bases are TGTGCCAGCAGCTTAGGAGGCTATGGCTACACCTTC. It codes for CASSLGGYGYTF.